A single sample gave rise to the 14 T cell receptor beta chains below, sequenced in a study of shared clonotypes between healthy human individuals. Assay: immunoSEQ multiplex PCR; the TCRdb copy retains only in-frame clones and omits some. This table holds about 1.1 million clones, roughly 80% found once. Input material: memory CD4+ T cells from PBMCs. Sample subset: CD45RA-negative fraction. The receptors were sampled from a man between 18 and 29 years old in good health. Some clones in this sample may be carry-over from other donors' samples.

This chain uses TRBV19 with TRBJ1-5, with 7 positions matching TRBD1. Germline V gives CDR1 LNHDA, CDR2 SQIVND (reference sequence). The length of the CDR3 is 15 residues. The V and J ends lost 3 bases and 3 bases, in that order; junction bases with no gene match: 5. The CDR3 coding sequence is TGTGCCAGTAGTATCAGGGGACAGCCCAATCAGCCCCAGCATTTT. Protein product: CASSIRGQPNQPQHF.

As to this clone: The same CDR3 also results from other DNA sequences found in this sample. The V and J genes are TRBV5-1 and TRBJ2-1, with unresolved D. V dropped 1 base and J dropped 5 bases, with 4 bases sitting between them. The CDR3 has 12 amino acids. Germline V gene data show CDR1 as SGHRS and CDR2 as YFSETQ. CDR3 loop: CASSLLDNEQFF. The CDR3 region has the DNA TGCGCCAGCAGCTTGCTTGACAATGAGCAGTTCTTC.

The CDR3 coding sequence is TGTGCCAGCAGCGGCAGGGAGCGGGGCTACACCTTC. It is translated as CASSGRERGYTF. This chain uses TRBV9 with TRBJ1-2; D possibly corresponds to TRBD1 (5 bases). CDR1 SGDLS and CDR2 YYNGEE come from the germline V gene. V was cut by 3 bases and J by 8 bases, with 11 bases left in between. This CDR3 spans 12 amino acids.

Remarks on this clone: Different DNA sequences within this sample yield the same CDR3. This sequence joins TRBV9 and TRBJ1-5, with D perhaps TRBD1 (6 bases). Germline V lookup: CDR1 SGDLS, CDR2 YYNGEE. The V and J ends lost 3 bases and 2 bases respectively, with 9 bases between them. This CDR3 spans 14 amino acids. CDR3 region: CASSAQGGNQPQHF. Here the CDR3 DNA reads TGTGCCAGCAGCGCACAGGGAGGCAATCAGCCCCAGCATTTT.

This clone occurred once. The chain employs TRBV25-1 and TRBJ1-6; 7 bases line up with TRBD1. The J segment lost 7 bases and the V segment lost 8 bases, leaving 5 bases of the junction unmatched. CDR3 length: 13 amino acids. Germline CDR1 is MGHDK and CDR2 is SYGVNS. The CDR3: CASSDRSNSPLHF. The CDR3 region has the DNA TGTGCCAGCTCGGACAGGTCCAATTCACCCCTCCACTTT.

The gene calls are TRBV10-1 and TRBJ1-2, with 7 bases matching TRBD1. Germline-derived CDR1 and CDR2 are WNHNN and SYGVQD (reference sequence). This CDR3 is built from 16 residues. The ends lost 4 bases at V and 1 base at J; junction bases unmatched: 9. Written as DNA, the CDR3 is TGCGCCAGCAGTGTACGGCAGGGGGTTTTTAACTATGGCTACACCTTC. This translates into CASSVRQGVFNYGYTF.

This chain joins TRBV4-2 and TRBJ2-4, with D perhaps given as TRBD1 or TRBD2 (5 bases each). Germline V gene sequence: CDR1 LGHNA, CDR2 YNFKEQ. V gave up 3 bases and J gave up 0 bases, with 15 bases separating them. The CDR3 is 17 amino acids. The CDR3 coding sequence is TGTGCCAGCAGCCACGTTACCCTGGGGGTAGCCAAAAACATTCAGTACTTC. This encodes CASSHVTLGVAKNIQYF.

A note on this clone: This same CDR3 is encoded by further DNA sequences in the sample. The rearrangement joins TRBV5-1 to TRBJ1-2; D not resolved. V gave up 0 bases and J gave up 3 bases, with 12 bases separating them. Germline CDR1 SGHRS, CDR2 YFSETQ. The CDR3 spans 15 residues. The chain's CDR3 is CASSLGSGLDYGYTF. The CDR3 DNA follows: TGCGCCAGCAGCTTGGGGTCTGGGCTCGACTATGGCTACACCTTC.

This clone was counted many times. V is TRBV4-1 and J is TRBJ2-1; D not resolved. The CDR3 totals 15 residues. Germline V gene data show CDR1 as MGHRA and CDR2 as YSYEKL. The V gene lost 1 base and the J gene lost 4 bases, with 11 bases spanning the gap. CDR3 sequence (DNA): TGCGCCAGCAGCCAAGGGACGTACCTTTACAATGAGCAGTTCTTC. It codes for CASSQGTYLYNEQFF.

The J gene is TRBJ1-1, the V gene TRBV2; D possibly corresponds to TRBD1 (5 bases). There are 12 residues in the CDR3. Germline CDR1 and CDR2: SNHLY and FYNNEI. Trimming stripped 11 bases from V and 1 base from J, with 11 bases between. The CDR3 DNA sequence: TGTGCCGCCGGGCAGGGGAACACTGAAGCTTTCTTT. Translating gives CAAGQGNTEAFF.

The V call is TRBV4-1, the J call TRBJ1-1; D possibly corresponds to TRBD1 (6 bases). The CDR3 spans 14 residues. Per the germline V gene, CDR1 is MGHRA and CDR2 is YSYEKL. V was shortened by 7 bases and J by 8 bases, with 20 bases between the two germline ends. Here the CDR3 reads CASNMADRSFEAFF. The CDR3 bases are TGCGCCAGCAATATGGCCGACAGGAGCTTCGAAGCTTTCTTT.

On this clone: This likely comes from a read error, as the CDR3 has no conserved phenylalanine or tryptophan at its end. The chain combines TRBV29-1 with TRBJ2-2, with 7 bases matching TRBD2. The CDR3 covers 14 residues. With V trimmed by 6 bases and J by 1 base, 5 bases remained unmatched. Germline V gene lookup returns CDR1 SQVTM and CDR2 ANQGSEA. CDR3 amino acids: CSVKRELNTGELFL. Written as DNA, the CDR3 is TGCAGCGTAAAGCGGGAACTGAACACCGGGGAGCTGTTTCTT.

The chain carries TRBV25-1 and TRBJ2-3, with TRBD1 as a possible D gene (6 bases). The V and J ends lost 4 bases and 1 base respectively, with 12 bases between them. This CDR3 has 15 amino acids. CDR1 and CDR2 from the germline V gene are MGHDK and SYGVNS. The CDR3 coding sequence is TGTGCCAGCAGTGCGAAGGGGGTGGGCACAGATACGCAGTATTTT. Encoded protein: CASSAKGVGTDTQYF.

The chain couples TRBV7-2 to TRBJ2-5; D gene uncertain. Trimming shortened V by 2 bases and J by 2 bases, and 6 bases separated the two germline ends. Germline V lookup: CDR1 SGHTA, CDR2 FQGNSA. There are 13 residues in the CDR3. This chain's CDR3 is CASSLMRQETQYF. In DNA, the CDR3 is TGTGCCAGCAGCTTAATGAGACAAGAGACCCAGTACTTC.